The rows below give T cell receptor beta chains drawn from one sample of a study of OX40 agonist ivuxolimab in advanced cancers. Assay: immunoSEQ multiplex PCR; the TCRdb copy retains only in-frame clones and omits some. This table holds under 100,000 clones, approximately 83% found once. The input for sequencing was CD4+ or CD8+ T cells sorted from blood, taken in a trial of the OX40 agonist ivuxolimab. Every receptor here comes from an adult with an advanced solid tumor such as melanoma, head and neck, liver or kidney cancer. Both conserved end residues are part of each CDR3. D genes are given only for firm matches. Size values are once, few and many counts, or a class for expanded clones, and some rows have none.

J gene: TRBJ2-1; D gene: TRBD2; V gene: TRBV5-1; clone size: once; CDR3 DNA: TGCGCCAGCAGCCCGGAAGGGACTAGCAGCAATGAGCAGTTCTTC; CDR3 protein: CASSPEGTSSNEQFF
J gene: TRBJ2-7; D gene: TRBD2; V gene: TRBV29-1; clone size: NA; CDR3 DNA: TGCAGCGTTGACGGACTAGCGGACAGCTACGAGCAGTACTTC; CDR3 protein: CSVDGLADSYEQYF
J gene: TRBJ1-4; D gene: TRBD1; V gene: TRBV5-1; clone size: NA; CDR3 DNA: TGCGCCAGCAGCTTTCTTACAGGGGCGGAAGAAAAACTGTTTTTT; CDR3 protein: CASSFLTGAEEKLFF
J gene: TRBJ2-7; D gene: NA; V gene: TRBV7-9; clone size: NA; CDR3 DNA: TGTGCCAGCATGAATAGGGACTCCTACGAGCAGTACTTC; CDR3 protein: CASMNRDSYEQYF
J gene: TRBJ2-3; D gene: TRBD1; V gene: TRBV9; clone size: NA; CDR3 DNA: TGTGCCAGCAGTCGCCAGGGGGCAAACGCAGATACGCAGTATTTT; CDR3 protein: CASSRQGANADTQYF
J gene: TRBJ2-7; D gene: TRBD1; V gene: TRBV7-2; clone size: once; CDR3 DNA: TGTGCCAGCAGCATCCGGCCGGGACAGGGACTACCCTACGAGCAGTACTTC; CDR3 protein: CASSIRPGQGLPYEQYF
J gene: TRBJ1-3; D gene: TRBD1; V gene: TRBV7-3; clone size: NA; CDR3 DNA: TGTGCCAGCAGCCCCCAAAGGGGGCGTGGAAACACCATATATTTT; CDR3 protein: CASSPQRGRGNTIYF
J gene: TRBJ2-1; D gene: NA; V gene: TRBV7-3; clone size: NA; CDR3 DNA: TGTGCCAGCAGCTCTCAACTCGGCACGAATGAGCAGTTCTTC; CDR3 protein: CASSSQLGTNEQFF
J gene: TRBJ2-1; D gene: NA; V gene: TRBV2; clone size: NA; CDR3 DNA: TGTGCCAGCAGTGAAGGACTAAATCTTCGGAATGAGCAGTTCTTC; CDR3 protein: CASSEGLNLRNEQFF
J gene: TRBJ2-2; D gene: NA; V gene: TRBV7-3; clone size: NA; CDR3 DNA: TGTGCCAGCAGCTTAGGGGACTCCGGGGAGCTGTTTTTT; CDR3 protein: CASSLGDSGELFF
J gene: TRBJ1-2; D gene: TRBD1; V gene: TRBV6-5; clone size: few; CDR3 DNA: TGTGCCAGCAGTTACCGACAGGGAACTATTGGCTACACCTTC; CDR3 protein: CASSYRQGTIGYTF
J gene: TRBJ1-5; D gene: NA; V gene: TRBV27; clone size: NA; CDR3 DNA: TGTGCCAGCAGTTTATCTGGGCCAAGGAGGAGCAATCAGCCCCAGCATTTT; CDR3 protein: CASSLSGPRRSNQPQHF
J gene: TRBJ1-5; D gene: NA; V gene: TRBV7-3; clone size: NA; CDR3 DNA: TGTGCCAGCAGCTTAGCGCCGGGTAATCAGCCCCAGCATTTT; CDR3 protein: CASSLAPGNQPQHF
J gene: TRBJ1-6; D gene: NA; V gene: TRBV19; clone size: once; CDR3 DNA: TGTGCCAGTTCCGCGGCAGATAATTCACCCCTCCACTTT; CDR3 protein: CASSAADNSPLHF
J gene: TRBJ2-2; D gene: TRBD1; V gene: TRBV7-8; clone size: once; CDR3 DNA: TGTGCCAGCAGGCAGACAGGGAAGCACGGGGAGCTGTTTTTT; CDR3 protein: CASRQTGKHGELFF
J gene: TRBJ2-7; D gene: NA; V gene: TRBV7-2; clone size: few; CDR3 DNA: TGTGCCAGCAGCTCTCCCTACGAGCAGTACTTC; CDR3 protein: CASSSPYEQYF
J gene: TRBJ1-6; D gene: NA; V gene: TRBV6-6; clone size: NA; CDR3 DNA: TGTGCCAGCAGTTACTCGTGGGAGGGGGGTTCACCCCTCCACTTT; CDR3 protein: CASSYSWEGGSPLHF
J gene: TRBJ1-2; D gene: TRBD1; V gene: TRBV25-1; clone size: NA; CDR3 DNA: TGTGCCAGCAGTGAGGGGACAGGGCGAAACTATGGCTACACCTTC; CDR3 protein: CASSEGTGRNYGYTF
J gene: TRBJ1-1; D gene: NA; V gene: TRBV6-1; clone size: few; CDR3 DNA: TGTGCCAGCAGGGGTAACACTGAAGCTTTCTTT; CDR3 protein: CASRGNTEAFF
J gene: TRBJ1-2; D gene: TRBD1; V gene: TRBV4-3; clone size: NA; CDR3 DNA: TGCGCCAGCAGCCAAGGGGACAGGGAGCTAGTTGGCTACACCTTC; CDR3 protein: CASSQGDRELVGYTF
J gene: TRBJ1-4; D gene: NA; V gene: TRBV6-1; clone size: once; CDR3 DNA: TGTGCCAGCACCCCAGGAGAGAAGGGGCTGTTTTTT; CDR3 protein: CASTPGEKGLFF
J gene: TRBJ1-2; D gene: NA; V gene: TRBV11-3; clone size: NA; CDR3 DNA: TGTGCCAGCAGCTCACAGGGTTTTGGCTACACCTTC; CDR3 protein: CASSSQGFGYTF
J gene: TRBJ2-5; D gene: NA; V gene: TRBV18; clone size: NA; CDR3 DNA: TGTGCCAGCTTAGCTCAAGAGACCCAGTACTTC; CDR3 protein: CASLAQETQYF
J gene: TRBJ1-3; D gene: TRBD1; V gene: TRBV19; clone size: NA; CDR3 DNA: TGTGCCAGTAGTATGCTGACAGGGAACTCTGGAAACACCATATATTTT; CDR3 protein: CASSMLTGNSGNTIYF
J gene: TRBJ2-5; D gene: NA; V gene: TRBV6-5; clone size: NA; CDR3 DNA: TGTGCCAGCAGTTACCAAAACCAGGGCAGGCCCCAGTACTTC; CDR3 protein: CASSYQNQGRPQYF
J gene: TRBJ2-1; D gene: NA; V gene: TRBV5-1; clone size: NA; CDR3 DNA: TGCGCCAGCAGCTTGACCCAGCCGGGCACCTACAATGAGCAGTTCTTC; CDR3 protein: CASSLTQPGTYNEQFF
J gene: TRBJ2-1; D gene: TRBD2; V gene: TRBV4-1; clone size: NA; CDR3 DNA: TGCGCCAGCAGCCAAATGGCGGGAGGGCCAGGAAATGAGCAGTTCTTC; CDR3 protein: CASSQMAGGPGNEQFF
J gene: TRBJ2-5; D gene: NA; V gene: TRBV18; clone size: NA; CDR3 DNA: TGTGCCAGCTCAGAACGAGAGACCCAGTACTTC; CDR3 protein: CASSERETQYF
J gene: TRBJ2-5; D gene: NA; V gene: TRBV5-4; clone size: NA; CDR3 DNA: TGTGCCAGCAGCTGGGGGTGGGTTGGCCAAGAGACCCAGTACTTC; CDR3 protein: CASSWGWVGQETQYF
J gene: TRBJ1-2; D gene: TRBD1; V gene: TRBV7-2; clone size: NA; CDR3 DNA: TGTGCCAGCAGCTTAGCCGCGTCGACAGGGAGAGGTGGCTACACCTTC; CDR3 protein: CASSLAASTGRGGYTF
J gene: TRBJ2-2; D gene: NA; V gene: TRBV18; clone size: NA; CDR3 DNA: TGTGCCAGCTCACCACGACCCTCCTGGGGCACCGGGGAGCTGTTTTTT; CDR3 protein: CASSPRPSWGTGELFF
J gene: TRBJ2-7; D gene: TRBD1; V gene: TRBV30; clone size: NA; CDR3 DNA: TGTGCCTGGAGCTCGGGACAGCAGTACGAGCAGTACTTC; CDR3 protein: CAWSSGQQYEQYF
J gene: TRBJ1-5; D gene: NA; V gene: TRBV5-1; clone size: NA; CDR3 DNA: TGCGCCAGCAGCTTGGACCTCAATCAGCCCCAGCATTTT; CDR3 protein: CASSLDLNQPQHF
J gene: TRBJ2-1; D gene: TRBD1; V gene: TRBV5-1; clone size: NA; CDR3 DNA: TGCGCCAGCACAACCGGGACAGGGGTGGTCAATGAGCAGTTCTTC; CDR3 protein: CASTTGTGVVNEQFF
J gene: TRBJ2-3; D gene: TRBD2; V gene: TRBV10-2; clone size: NA; CDR3 DNA: TGCGCCAGCAGTGAGTCGATACTAGCGGGAGGCTCAGATACGCAGTATTTT; CDR3 protein: CASSESILAGGSDTQYF
J gene: TRBJ1-3; D gene: NA; V gene: TRBV18; clone size: NA; CDR3 DNA: TGTGCCAGCTCACCAGGGCACGGAAACACCATATATTTT; CDR3 protein: CASSPGHGNTIYF
J gene: TRBJ1-1; D gene: NA; V gene: TRBV5-1; clone size: NA; CDR3 DNA: TGCGCCAGCAGCTGGGCAGGGGTGAACACTGAAGCTTTCTTT; CDR3 protein: CASSWAGVNTEAFF
J gene: TRBJ1-1; D gene: TRBD1; V gene: TRBV5-1; clone size: NA; CDR3 DNA: TGCGCCAGCAGCTCCGAGGGACAGGGGCCCATGAACACTGAAGCTTTCTTT; CDR3 protein: CASSSEGQGPMNTEAFF
J gene: TRBJ1-3; D gene: TRBD1; V gene: TRBV5-1; clone size: NA; CDR3 DNA: TGCGCCAGCACCCTACAGGGGTACGGAAACACCATATATTTT; CDR3 protein: CASTLQGYGNTIYF